The 24 T cell receptor beta chains presented below share a single source sample, sequenced in a study of T cells in localized non-small cell lung cancer. TCRdb's table, derived via immunoSEQ multiplex PCR, lists solely in-frame clones and lacks some. The sample consists of thousands of clones, roughly two fifths of them appearing once. The specimen comprised normal lung tissue next to the tumor, sampled before any cancer treatment. The source is a woman between 35 and 70 years old with stage I lung adenocarcinoma.

This clone is judged medium-sized. This chain connects TRBV6-8 to TRBJ2-1; D gene ambiguous. The CDR3 is made up of 16 amino acids. From germline, CDR1 is MNHGY and CDR2 SAAAGT. The V and J ends lost 7 bases and 0 bases respectively, with 16 bases between them. CDR3 in amino acids: CASMDRAISSYNEQFF. For the CDR3, the DNA is TGTGCCAGCATGGATCGAGCGATAAGCTCCTACAATGAGCAGTTCTTC.

The CDR3 DNA reads as TGTGCCAGCACAGGCCCCGGGGCCAACGTCCTGACTTTC. Its translation is CASTGPGANVLTF. The chain links TRBV19 to TRBJ2-6, with TRBD1 as a possible D gene (5 bases). The CDR3 contains 13 residues. Trimming stripped 9 bases from V and 4 bases from J, with 10 bases between. Germline V gene sequence: CDR1 LNHDA, CDR2 SQIVND (reference sequence).

This clone was observed once. The rearrangement uses TRBV28 and TRBJ1-1; D is ambiguous. V shed 1 base and J shed 7 bases, with 7 bases lying between them. The CDR3 length is 12 residues. The germline gives CDR1 MDHEN, CDR2 SYDVKM. In DNA form, the CDR3 reads TGTGCCAGCAGTTTATACGGATATGAAGCTTTCTTT. Translation gives CASSLYGYEAFF.

The rearrangement uses TRBV19 and TRBJ1-2; a weak D match, TRBD1 (5 bases). Trimming cost V 6 bases and J 6 bases, with 17 bases left between them. Germline V lookup: CDR1 LNHDA, CDR2 SQIVND (reference sequence). CDR3 length: 14 residues. The CDR3 region is CASSIPGRTHGYTF. The CDR3, as DNA: TGTGCCAGTAGCATTCCGGGACGGACACATGGCTACACCTTC.

This clone was counted between two and nine times. The chain has TRBV6-8 and TRBJ1-2; D uncertain. Germline V gene lookup returns CDR1 MNHGY and CDR2 SAAAGT. The CDR3 is made up of 13 amino acids. V lost 8 bases, J lost 4 bases, and 14 bases lay in between. CDR3 protein: CASVSTGSYGYTF. CDR3 DNA sequence: TGTGCCAGCGTTTCCACCGGGTCCTATGGCTACACCTTC.

The chain joins TRBV9 to TRBJ2-3; D uncertain. Germline CDR1 reads SGDLS; CDR2 reads YYNGEE. Trimming left V 4 bases short and J 5 bases short, with 14 bases between. This CDR3 comprises 14 residues. CDR3 sequence: CASSPQPSGDTQYF. The CDR3 DNA follows: TGTGCCAGCAGCCCCCAGCCCTCGGGAGATACGCAGTATTTT.

This clone was detected a few times. This rearrangement joins TRBV28 to TRBJ2-3; D gene unclear. Per germline, CDR1 MDHEN and CDR2 SYDVKM. The V end lost 6 bases, the J end lost 15 bases, and 19 bases lay between the germline ends. CDR3 size: 12 residues. The CDR3: CASRSAELLVYF. For the CDR3, the DNA is TGTGCCAGCAGGAGCGCGGAGCTTCTTGTATATTTT.

The V and J genes are TRBV9 and TRBJ2-3; 9 bases align to TRBD1. V dropped 8 bases and J dropped 6; count of bases not matched to a gene: 13. The CDR3 has 15 amino acids. Germline CDR1 is SGDLS and CDR2 is YYNGEE. CDR3 nucleotide sequence: TGTGCCAGTGGTGGTGACAGGGGGTATTCCGATACGCAGTATTTT. Protein: CASGGDRGYSDTQYF.

This sequence joins TRBV29-1 and TRBJ2-5; D possibly corresponds to TRBD1 (5 bases). The CDR3 extends over 13 amino acids. The germline gives CDR1 SQVTM, CDR2 ANQGSEA. The V end was cut by 6 bases, the J end by 3 bases, with 14 bases between. The chain's CDR3 is CSVPTVGKETQYF. The CDR3 DNA sequence: TGCAGCGTCCCGACAGTTGGAAAAGAGACCCAGTACTTC.

The V call is TRBV28, the J call TRBJ1-4; D is unresolved. Trimming took off 3 bases at V and 5 bases at J, with 10 bases between the two ends. Germline V gene lookup returns CDR1 MDHEN and CDR2 SYDVKM. CDR3 length: 14 amino acids. The CDR3 DNA reads as TGTGCCAGCAGTTTGGAAGCCGCCAATGAAAAACTGTTTTTT. This gives the protein CASSLEAANEKLFF.

This chain uses TRBV11-3 with TRBJ2-6, with 7 positions matching TRBD1. This CDR3 region has 16 residues. Germline CDR1 is SGHNT and CDR2 is YENEEA. Unmatched junction bases numbered 0, after V lost 1 base and J lost 0 bases. The CDR3 sequence: CASSLGQGSGANVLTF. The CDR3 region has the DNA TGTGCCAGCAGCTTAGGACAGGGCTCTGGGGCCAACGTCCTGACTTTC.

This clone is termed large (0.1 to 1%). The chain uses TRBV19 and TRBJ2-2; 8 positions agree with TRBD2. V lost 6 bases, J lost 4 bases, and 7 bases stayed unmatched. The CDR3 sequence is 15 residues long. Germline values: CDR1 LNHDA, CDR2 SQIVND (reference sequence). CDR3 sequence reads: CASRSGLGSTGELFF. Written as DNA, the CDR3 is TGTGCCAGTAGATCGGGACTAGGGAGCACCGGGGAGCTGTTTTTT.

This chain joins TRBV18 and TRBJ1-2, with D perhaps matching TRBD1 (6 bases). Germline CDR1 is KGHSH and CDR2 is LQKENI. This CDR3 has 14 amino acids. The V end lost 3 bases, the J end lost 8 bases, and 16 bases lay between the germline ends. CDR3: CASSPNQGSYGYTF. The CDR3 region has the DNA TGTGCCAGCTCACCGAATCAGGGGAGTTACGGCTACACCTTC.

CDR3: CASSKGLVRSGELFF. The CDR3 region has the DNA TGCGCCAGCAGCAAAGGACTAGTGAGGTCCGGGGAGCTGTTTTTT. The rearrangement joins TRBV5-1 to TRBJ2-2; 7 bases line up with TRBD2. V trimming: 4 bases; J trimming: 6 bases; junction bases outside the gene matches: 9. The CDR3 totals 15 residues. Per the germline V gene, CDR1 is SGHRS and CDR2 is YFSETQ.

This clone was observed a handful of times. This chain connects TRBV11-3 to TRBJ2-2, with 11 bases aligning to TRBD2. Germline V gene sequence: CDR1 SGHNT, CDR2 YENEEA. J was trimmed by 6 bases and V by 2 bases; bases with no gene match: 11. The CDR3 runs to 18 residues. In DNA, the CDR3 is TGTGCCAGCAGCTTACAGGGACTAGCGGCCACCCACGCCGGGGAGCTGTTTTTT. Its protein is CASSLQGLAATHAGELFF.

V is TRBV18 and J is TRBJ2-3; no firm D call. V shed 0 bases and J shed 4 bases, with 5 bases lying between them. Germline loops: CDR1 KGHSH, CDR2 LQKENI. There are 13 residues in the CDR3. The CDR3 sequence is CASSPPSSDTQYF. The CDR3 DNA is TGTGCCAGCTCACCACCGAGCTCAGATACGCAGTATTTT.

This clone was counted between two and nine times. The chain recombines TRBV18 with TRBJ2-3, with TRBD1 as a possible D gene (5 bases). The CDR3 extends over 14 amino acids. In germline, CDR1 is KGHSH, CDR2 LQKENI. V lost 3 bases and J 1 base, leaving 8 bases between the germline ends. The CDR3 region is CASSPGLGTDTQYF. The CDR3 nucleotides are TGTGCCAGCTCACCGGGGCTCGGCACAGATACGCAGTATTTT.

By share, this clone ranks as medium-sized (0.01 to 0.1%). The CDR3 sequence is CASSYSDRASVRREQYF. CDR3 DNA sequence: TGTGCCAGCAGTTACTCGGACAGGGCCTCGGTCCGTCGCGAGCAGTACTTC. The chain has TRBV6-8 and TRBJ2-7; 8 bases match TRBD1. V lost 0 bases, J lost 6 bases, and 13 bases stayed unmatched. The V gene's germline CDR1 is MNHGY and CDR2 SAAAGT. CDR3 length equals 17 residues.

This clone has a handful of counts. The chain links TRBV5-1 to TRBJ2-7; TRBD2 matches at 7 bases. The CDR3 covers 15 residues. V shed 4 bases, J shed 4 bases, and the junction held 11 bases outside the gene matches. Per the germline V gene, CDR1 is SGHRS and CDR2 is YFSETQ. The DNA for the CDR3 is TGCGCCAGCAGCGGGGGAACGGGAGGTCTTTACGAGCAGTACTTC. Amino acid sequence: CASSGGTGGLYEQYF.

The rearrangement joins TRBV15 to TRBJ1-5, with TRBD1 identical over 9 bases. Trimming at V came to 3 bases and at J to 6 bases, leaving 6 bases not matched to a gene. Germline lookup yields CDR1 LNHNV and CDR2 YYDKDF (reference sequence). This CDR3 comprises 15 residues. The CDR3 spells CATSSEQGAGQPQHF. In DNA form, the CDR3 reads TGTGCCACCAGCAGCGAACAGGGGGCAGGTCAGCCCCAGCATTTT.

V and J are TRBV6-8 and TRBJ2-2, with 7 positions matching TRBD1. The length of the CDR3 is 14 residues. Losses at the gene ends were 6 bases for V and 1 base for J; bases not matched to a gene: 2. The V gene's germline CDR1 is MNHGY and CDR2 SAAAGT. The CDR3 DNA follows: TGTGCCAGCAGGGACAGGAGGAACACCGGGGAGCTGTTTTTT. The encoded protein is CASRDRRNTGELFF.

This clone showed up just a few times. This chain uses TRBV6-8 with TRBJ2-7; 8 nucleotides line up with TRBD2. This CDR3 region has 13 residues. Per germline, CDR1 MNHGY and CDR2 SAAAGT. The trim removed 9 bases at V and 5 bases at J, leaving 9 bases unmatched. As DNA, the CDR3 is TGTGCCAGTTTGGAAGCGGGAGCAGACGAGCAGTACTTC. It encodes CASLEAGADEQYF.

This clone qualifies as medium-sized. The CDR3 loop reads CASSNPITTDTQYF. CDR3 sequence (DNA): TGTGCCAGCAGCAACCCCATCACCACAGATACGCAGTATTTT. This chain connects TRBV11-3 to TRBJ2-3; D unclear. The CDR3 has 14 residues. The ends were cut back, 5 bases at V and 2 bases at J, with 11 bases in the middle. Germline-derived CDR1 and CDR2 are SGHNT and YENEEA.

This clone was seen only a few times. This rearrangement joins TRBV15 to TRBJ1-5; D not resolved. V dropped 0 bases and J dropped 4 bases, with 10 bases sitting between them. The CDR3 runs to 15 residues. Germline loops: CDR1 LNHNV, CDR2 YYDKDF (reference sequence). The CDR3: CATSRDRKHNQPQHF. The CDR3, as DNA: TGTGCCACCAGCAGAGATAGGAAACATAATCAGCCCCAGCATTTT.